These 11 T cell receptor beta chains originate from one sample sequenced in a study of T-cell reconstitution after alpha-beta-depleted transplantation in children. Unique molecular identifiers were built into the TCRbeta library. TCRdb re-called the PCR reads with MiXCR, one entry per CDR3 protein. The sample consists of some 200,000 distinct CDR3 sequences, 14% to 15% of them appearing once. This sample comprised PBMCs from the stem cell graft donor, obtained from the stem cell graft. These receptors were obtained from a human donor who donated a stem cell graft to a child with acute lymphoblastic leukemia.

This clonotype appeared many times. The CDR3 loop reads CSARADRPTDTQYF. The CDR3 nucleotides read TGCAGTGCTAGAGCTGACAGGCCCACAGATACGCAGTATTTT. The chain combines TRBV20-1 with TRBJ2-3; maybe TRBD1 (6 bases). V was shortened by 1 base and J by 2 bases, with 10 bases between the two germline ends. Germline CDR1 reads DFQATT; CDR2 reads SNEGSKA (reference sequence). This CDR3 is 14 amino acids long.

In its sample, this clonotype was seen many times. J is TRBJ2-3 and V is TRBV11-2; D might be TRBD2 (5 bases). Trimming removed 0 bases at V and 4 bases at J, with 11 bases between. Germline CDR1 is SGHAT and CDR2 is FQNNGV. The CDR3 contains 15 residues. The CDR3 reads CASSLDFRGPDTQYF. Here the CDR3 DNA reads TGTGCCAGCAGCTTAGACTTCCGGGGTCCAGATACGCAGTATTTT.

The table lists this clonotype with many counts. The V call is TRBV29-1, the J call TRBJ2-7; D gene unclear. CDR3 length equals 14 residues. CDR1 and CDR2 from the germline V gene are SQVTM and ANQGSEA. The V end lost 1 base, the J end lost 2 bases, and 12 bases lay between the germline ends. This CDR3 reads CSVEAEDAAYEQYF. The CDR3 DNA sequence: TGCAGCGTTGAAGCCGAGGACGCGGCCTACGAGCAGTACTTC.

In this sample, this clonotype turned up many times. As DNA, the CDR3 is TGTGCCAGCAGTGGGAGGACAGGACCTTACTATGGCTACACCTTC. This translates into CASSGRTGPYYGYTF. The chain couples TRBV12-3 or TRBV12-4 to TRBJ1-2; 7 bases fit TRBD1. Unmatched junction bases numbered 9, after V lost 5 bases and J lost 3 bases. This CDR3 spans 15 amino acids.

This clonotype has ten or more counts. The V gene is TRBV5-5, the J gene TRBJ2-1; D is undetermined. V was pared by 4 bases and J by 1 base, with 12 bases between. Per germline, CDR1 SGHKS and CDR2 YYEKEE (reference sequence). The CDR3 contains 15 residues. CDR3 sequence: CASSPSLWSYNEQFF. Here the CDR3 DNA reads TGTGCCAGCAGCCCCTCTCTGTGGTCCTACAATGAGCAGTTCTTC.

This clonotype was detected a few times. This CDR3 is CASSLPRAADYGYTF. The CDR3 nucleotides are TGTGCCAGCAGTTTGCCGAGGGCAGCAGACTATGGCTACACCTTC. The chain joins TRBV12-3 or TRBV12-4 to TRBJ1-2, with D unresolved. The V and J ends lost 3 bases and 3 bases respectively, with 14 bases between them. CDR3 size: 15 residues.

This clonotype was seen at least ten times. The chain is built from TRBV6-5 and TRBJ2-7, with TRBD2 matching over 8 bases. The V gene's germline CDR1 is MNHEY and CDR2 SVGAGI. This CDR3 is 13 amino acids long. Trimming took 2 bases from V and 6 from J; bases not matched to a gene: 3. In DNA form, the CDR3 reads TGTGCCAGCAGTTACGCTAGCGGGTTCGAGCAGTACTTC. Its protein product is CASSYASGFEQYF.

This clonotype was observed many times. The chain recombines TRBV5-1 with TRBJ2-1; D might be TRBD1 or TRBD2, each matching 6 bases. The V gene lost 0 bases and the J gene lost 9 bases, with 22 bases spanning the gap. In germline, CDR1 is SGHRS, CDR2 YFSETQ. The CDR3 contains 17 residues. The CDR3 spells CASSLDYPGAPISEQFF. The DNA for the CDR3 is TGCGCCAGCAGCTTGGATTATCCGGGGGCGCCGATTAGTGAGCAGTTCTTC.

This clonotype was detected many times. The V call is TRBV27, the J call TRBJ2-5; 8 bases map to TRBD1. Per the germline V gene, CDR1 is MNHEY and CDR2 is SMNVEV (reference sequence). The trim removed 2 bases at V and 5 bases at J, leaving 4 bases unmatched. This CDR3 is 14 amino acids long. The DNA of the CDR3 is TGTGCCAGCAGTTTAGGCAGGGGGCTCGAGACCCAGTACTTC. This translates into CASSLGRGLETQYF.

This clonotype was detected many times. The V call is TRBV5-1, the J call TRBJ2-1; TRBD2 matches at 11 bases. Germline CDR1 is SGHRS and CDR2 is YFSETQ. The CDR3 spans 15 residues. Trimming took 3 bases from V and 4 from J; bases not matched to a gene: 3. CDR3: CASSYSGRGYNEQFF. CDR3 in DNA: TGCGCCAGCAGCTATAGCGGGAGGGGATACAATGAGCAGTTCTTC.

A few counts support this clonotype. The chain employs TRBV7-2 and TRBJ1-2, with D possibly being TRBD1 (5 bases). The germline gives CDR1 SGHTA, CDR2 FQGNSA. The CDR3 is 15 residues long. Trimming left V 1 base short and J 4 bases short, with 13 bases between. CDR3 in amino acids: CASSLEGGRGYGYTF. DNA for the CDR3: TGTGCCAGCAGCTTAGAAGGCGGGAGGGGCTATGGCTACACCTTC. Based on the CDR3 plus reference TRBV7-2 and TRBJ1-2, the full variable domain is GAGVSQSPSNKVTEKGKDVELRCDPISGHTALYWYRQSLGQGLEFLIYFQGNSAPDKSGLPSDRFSAERTGGSVSTLTIQRTQQEDSAVYLCASSLEGGRGYGYTFGSGTRLTVV.